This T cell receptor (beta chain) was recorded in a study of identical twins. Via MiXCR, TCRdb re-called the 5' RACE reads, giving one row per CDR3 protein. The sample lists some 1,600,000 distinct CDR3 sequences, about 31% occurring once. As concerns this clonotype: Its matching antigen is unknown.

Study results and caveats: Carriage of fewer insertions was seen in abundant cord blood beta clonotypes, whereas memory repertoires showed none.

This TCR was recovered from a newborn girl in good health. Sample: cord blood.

Here the CDR3 reads CASSYSTWYNEQFF. The CDR3 DNA sequence: TGTGCCAGCAGTTACTCGACGTGGTACAATGAGCAGTTCTTC. The chain couples TRBV6-5 to TRBJ2-1; no firm D call. Trimming stripped 0 bases from V and 4 bases from J, with 7 bases between. Per the germline V gene, CDR1 is MNHEY and CDR2 is SVGAGI. CDR3 size: 14 residues.